This T cell receptor beta chain was found in a study of persistence of HIV-infected CD4 T cells. The libraries were made with immunoSEQ version 4 in survey mode. Produced via immunoSEQ multiplex PCR; TCRdb's table is partial and in-frame only. The sample lists 50,000 to 65,000 clones; 70% to 75% were seen once. Deletions cut 8 bases from V and 0 bases from J, with 7 bases between. CDR3 length: 12 residues. Germline CDR1 SNHLY, CDR2 FYNNEI. The stimulus was an HIV-1 Gag 15-mer peptide pool, around 1.1 ug/peptide/mL. Memory cells lacking CD40L and CD69 with high CD45RO were sorted. Donors had CD4+ T cell counts above 400 cells/uL and were CMV-seropositive. This clone was seen more than once but under ten times. Antigen specificity is unknown. The study's findings and limits: TCRbeta richness was lower in CMV- and Gag-responding cells than in anti-CD3/anti-CD28-responding cells.

The source material was CD4+ T cells sorted from PBMCs after roughly 18-hour stimulation, sampled from a patient who received antiretroviral therapy. This TCR was recovered from an adult man with HIV who was CMV-seropositive. V and J are TRBV2 and TRBJ1-2; D is ambiguous. The CDR3 is CASHRANYGYTF. In nucleotides, the CDR3 is TGTGCCAGCCACAGAGCTAACTATGGCTACACCTTC.